This T cell receptor (beta chain) was recorded in a study of shared clonotypes between healthy human individuals. Naive CD8 cells were CD45RO-negative, positively selected for CCR7, excluding terminally differentiated effector memory CD45RA+ cells. Donors were healthy HIV-negative adults without recent acute infections or vaccinations. An approximately 200 ng quantity of DNA, about 30,000 T cell genomes, went into the sorted-subset replicate PCRs. In the original processing: ImmunoSEQ junction-only sequences lacked quality scores, so their filtering differed. Measured with immunoSEQ multiplex PCR; TCRdb has only the in-frame clones, and not every one. D and trimming were read from the DNA, whereas the V and J calls and clone size are those reported in that table. The top ten hold about 24% of the sample, which has about 700,000 clones, under 95% seen once. CDR3 length: 12 amino acids. V was pared by 3 bases and J by 4 bases, with 7 bases between. CDR1 and CDR2 from the germline V gene are SEHNR and FQNEAQ (reference sequence).

The chain joins TRBV7-9 to TRBJ2-7; unclear D gene. The source is a man younger than 45 in good health. What was sequenced was naive CD8+ T cells sorted from blood. For the CDR3, the DNA is TGTGCCAGCAGCTTTAAGTCGTACGAGCAGTACTTC. Translated: CASSFKSYEQYF.